A selection of T cell receptor beta chains follows, all from one sample in a study of blood T cell repertoires in COVID-19. The assay was immunoSEQ multiplex PCR, and TCRdb's table has in-frame clones only and misses some. This table holds some 160,000 clones, around 81% found once. The sample taken for sequencing was PBMCs or T cells enriched from blood (not recorded which). The source is a middle-aged woman who had recovered from COVID-19. Each CDR3 is given with its conserved first and last residue. Fields, in order: clone size, J gene, CDR3 length, D gene, V gene, CDR3 DNA, CDR3 protein. The D gene is left open where the match is weak. Clone size appears in some rows only: once, few, many, or a class for an expanded clone.

size: few
J: TRBJ2-7
length: 16
D: TRBD1
V: TRBV18
DNA: TGTGCCAGCTCACCACCCCGGGGACAGACGAACTACGAGCAGTACTTC
CDR3: CASSPPRGQTNYEQYF

size: NA
J: TRBJ2-7
length: 13
D: TRBD2
V: TRBV19
DNA: TGTGCCTCGGGGGGACTAGCGGACCACGAGCAGTACTTC
CDR3: CASGGLADHEQYF

size: NA
J: TRBJ2-7
length: 15
D: TRBD2
V: TRBV4-1
DNA: TGCGCCAGCAGCCAAATGGTAGCGGGAGCCGACGAGCAGTACTTC
CDR3: CASSQMVAGADEQYF

size: NA
J: TRBJ2-3
length: 15
D: TRBD2
V: TRBV2
DNA: TGTGCCAGCACCCGACTAGCGGGGAACACAGATACGCAGTATTTT
CDR3: CASTRLAGNTDTQYF

size: few
J: TRBJ2-5
length: 18
D: TRBD1
V: TRBV30
DNA: TGTGCCTGGAGTGTACTTGTTAAGACAGGGGGAGGACAAGAGACCCAGTACTTC
CDR3: CAWSVLVKTGGGQETQYF

size: NA
J: TRBJ1-1
length: 14
D: NA
V: TRBV30
DNA: TGTGCCTGGAGTCTTTCCGGGGGAGACACTGAAGCTTTCTTT
CDR3: CAWSLSGGDTEAFF

size: NA
J: TRBJ1-1
length: 13
D: NA
V: TRBV5-1
DNA: TGCGCCAGCAGCCAGGACAGTCTCTCTGAAGCTTTCTTT
CDR3: CASSQDSLSEAFF

size: NA
J: TRBJ2-7
length: 14
D: NA
V: TRBV11-3
DNA: TGTGCCAGCAGCCCGGCGGGTAGGCCCTACGAGCAGTACTTC
CDR3: CASSPAGRPYEQYF

size: once
J: TRBJ2-7
length: 11
D: NA
V: TRBV20-1
DNA: TGCAGTGTCCGGGGCTCCTACGAGCAGTACTTC
CDR3: CSVRGSYEQYF

size: few
J: TRBJ2-7
length: 14
D: TRBD1
V: TRBV5-1
DNA: TGCGCCAGCAGCTTGGGGACAGGGGCCTACGAGCAGTACTTC
CDR3: CASSLGTGAYEQYF

size: few
J: TRBJ2-3
length: 16
D: TRBD1
V: TRBV5-4
DNA: TGTGCCAGCAGCCCGACAGGGGGCATTGGCACAGATACGCAGTATTTT
CDR3: CASSPTGGIGTDTQYF

size: NA
J: TRBJ1-1
length: 15
D: TRBD1
V: TRBV5-6
DNA: TGTGCCAGCAGCGGATGGACAGGGCAATTGACTGAAGCTTTCTTT
CDR3: CASSGWTGQLTEAFF

size: NA
J: TRBJ1-3
length: 17
D: NA
V: TRBV18
DNA: TGTGCCAGCTCACCTCACCCGCTACAGGGTACTGGAAACACCATATATTTT
CDR3: CASSPHPLQGTGNTIYF

size: NA
J: TRBJ2-5
length: 13
D: NA
V: TRBV7-9
DNA: TGTGCCAGCAGCCCCATCCAGGAAGAGACCCAGTACTTC
CDR3: CASSPIQEETQYF

size: NA
J: TRBJ2-1
length: 16
D: TRBD2
V: TRBV10-1
DNA: TGCGCCAGCAGTGACCCGGGACTAGCGGGCCCCAATGAGCAGTTCTTC
CDR3: CASSDPGLAGPNEQFF

size: NA
J: TRBJ1-3
length: 15
D: TRBD1
V: TRBV27
DNA: TGTGCCAGCAGTTTGCGCAGGGGGCTTGGAAACACCATATATTTT
CDR3: CASSLRRGLGNTIYF

size: few
J: TRBJ2-7
length: 14
D: TRBD1
V: TRBV7-8
DNA: TGTGCCAGCAGCGCAGGACAGGGGTTCCACGAGCAGTACTTC
CDR3: CASSAGQGFHEQYF

size: NA
J: TRBJ2-7
length: 15
D: TRBD2
V: TRBV27
DNA: TGTGCCAGCAGTTTATCGCCTAGCGGGTACTACGAGCAGTACTTC
CDR3: CASSLSPSGYYEQYF

size: NA
J: TRBJ2-2
length: 15
D: NA
V: TRBV4-1
DNA: TGCGCCAGCAGCCAAGAGAGGGTGAACACCGGGGAGCTGTTTTTT
CDR3: CASSQERVNTGELFF

size: NA
J: TRBJ2-3
length: 14
D: NA
V: TRBV3-1/TRBV3-2
DNA: TGTGCCAGCAGCCAACGGCGGTTCACAGATACGCAGTATTTT
CDR3: CASSQRRFTDTQYF

size: NA
J: TRBJ1-4
length: 14
D: NA
V: TRBV5-4
DNA: TGTGCCAGCAGCCCAGATCCCCATAATGAAAAACTGTTTTTT
CDR3: CASSPDPHNEKLFF

size: NA
J: TRBJ2-5
length: 15
D: TRBD2
V: TRBV19
DNA: TGTGCCAGTAGTGTACTAGCGGGGGTGCAAGAGACCCAGTACTTC
CDR3: CASSVLAGVQETQYF

size: NA
J: TRBJ2-1
length: 17
D: TRBD2
V: TRBV7-3
DNA: TGTGCCAGCAGCTTATTGGGGGGACTAGTCGATATCAATGAGCAGTTCTTC
CDR3: CASSLLGGLVDINEQFF

size: medium-sized
J: TRBJ2-1
length: 16
D: TRBD2
V: TRBV7-9
DNA: TGTGCCAGCAGCCAGTTCCCCGGGGCGGGAGGGGACGAGCAGTTCTTC
CDR3: CASSQFPGAGGDEQFF

size: NA
J: TRBJ2-1
length: 18
D: NA
V: TRBV13
DNA: TGTGCCAGCAGCCCCGAAGACTCACCAGCGGGTCCCGCGAATGAGCAGTTCTTC
CDR3: CASSPEDSPAGPANEQFF

size: once
J: TRBJ1-3
length: 16
D: NA
V: TRBV7-2
DNA: TGTGCCAGCAGCTTAAGCGGGGGCCACTCTGGAAACACCATATATTTT
CDR3: CASSLSGGHSGNTIYF

size: NA
J: TRBJ2-6
length: 18
D: TRBD1
V: TRBV18
DNA: TGTGCCAGCTCATCAGACCGGGACAGGGGGCTTGGGGCCAACGTCCTGACTTTC
CDR3: CASSSDRDRGLGANVLTF

size: NA
J: TRBJ2-1
length: 18
D: NA
V: TRBV3-1/TRBV3-2
DNA: TGTGCCAGCAGCCAAGATCCCGATCTAGGTAACAGGGACAATGAGCAGTTCTTC
CDR3: CASSQDPDLGNRDNEQFF

size: NA
J: TRBJ1-2
length: 16
D: TRBD1
V: TRBV5-5
DNA: TGTGCCAGCAGCTTGCGACAGGGGGCTCCTAACTATGGCTACACCTTC
CDR3: CASSLRQGAPNYGYTF

size: NA
J: TRBJ2-5
length: 15
D: NA
V: TRBV6-5
DNA: TGTGCCAGCAGTTACTCCCCAACGGTCCGGGAGACCCAGTACTTC
CDR3: CASSYSPTVRETQYF

size: NA
J: TRBJ2-1
length: 18
D: TRBD2
V: TRBV11-2
DNA: TGTGCCAGCAGCTTTACGACTAGCGGAGACTATGTTTACAATGAGCAGTTCTTC
CDR3: CASSFTTSGDYVYNEQFF

size: NA
J: TRBJ2-3
length: 13
D: TRBD2
V: TRBV3-1/TRBV3-2
DNA: TGTGCCAGCCGACTAGCGGGAGCAGATACGCAGTATTTT
CDR3: CASRLAGADTQYF

size: few
J: TRBJ1-1
length: 15
D: NA
V: TRBV9
DNA: TGTGCCAGCAGCGCGGGCCGGGGGGCGAGTACTGAAGCTTTCTTT
CDR3: CASSAGRGASTEAFF

size: once
J: TRBJ2-7
length: 13
D: NA
V: TRBV29-1
DNA: TGCAGCGCCCTGACAGGCAGATCGTACGAGCAGTACTTC
CDR3: CSALTGRSYEQYF

size: few
J: TRBJ1-5
length: 14
D: NA
V: TRBV6-5
DNA: TGTGCCAGCAGTTTTGGACAGAGCAATCAGCCCCAGCATTTT
CDR3: CASSFGQSNQPQHF

size: NA
J: TRBJ2-7
length: 16
D: TRBD2
V: TRBV9
DNA: TGTGCCAGCAGCGAGACGTTTGGCGGGAGTTTTCAGGAGCAGTACTTC
CDR3: CASSETFGGSFQEQYF

size: NA
J: TRBJ1-5
length: 17
D: NA
V: TRBV5-1
DNA: TGCGCCAGCAGCTTGGTTCCGCAGGGTATCTTAGGTCAGCCCCAGCATTTT
CDR3: CASSLVPQGILGQPQHF

size: few
J: TRBJ1-2
length: 16
D: NA
V: TRBV30
DNA: TGTGCCTGGAGTGTACTCGGGTCGGTACAAGTCTATGGCTACACCTTC
CDR3: CAWSVLGSVQVYGYTF